This entry is about one T cell receptor (beta chain). Its antigen is not known. Germline V gives CDR1 SGHDT, CDR2 YYEEEE. The V end lost 4 bases, the J end lost 8 bases, and 21 bases lay between the germline ends. This CDR3 has 15 amino acids. The data belong to a study of shared clonotypes between healthy human individuals. Looking at the study overall: Each donor's CD4 naive and CD4 memory cells filled three plates apiece, CD8 naive two, and CD8 memory one.

Method: immunoSEQ multiplex PCR; TCRdb's copy keeps in-frame clones and lacks some. Seen here are a few million clones, over 85% observed once, and the top ten hold 0.39%. The study, taken as a whole, reports: Exclusively blood specimens were collected; tissue repertoires likely differ.

This receptor was obtained from a man between 18 and 29 years old in good health. Some clones in this sample may be carry-over from other donors' samples. The rearrangement uses TRBV5-6 and TRBJ2-5, with D perhaps TRBD1 or TRBD2 (5 bases each). Sequencing input: naive CD4+ T cells from PBMCs. Indicated subset: CD45RA+ positively selected. The CDR3 here is CASSGLRDGFRTQYF. The CDR3 DNA is TGTGCCAGCAGCGGGCTCCGGGACGGCTTTCGAACCCAGTACTTC.